This T cell receptor beta chain was obtained from a study of blood T cells in healthy people across ages. The wider study: About one barcoded TCR beta cDNA was captured per two T cells.

Study-wide results and caveats: Roughly linear declines in TCR beta diversity per million T cells occurred with age.

Staff drew roughly 10 milliliters of peripheral blood from each donor. Then a second PCR, running about 6 to 12 cycles, was carried out with a sample-barcoded 5' primer and a J-beta primer mix. All cDNA molecules were each tagged by a template-switch adaptor with 12 random nucleotides. MiXCR, applied by TCRdb to the 5' RACE reads, yields one record per CDR3 protein. The sample shows hundreds of thousands of distinct CDR3 sequences, about 28% of them seen only once. Notes on this clonotype: Its antigen is unidentified.

The germline V gene has CDR1 SGHNT and CDR2 YYREEE (reference sequence). CDR3 length equals 14 residues. The V and J ends lost 3 bases and 0 bases respectively, with 9 bases between them. The sequenced material came from blood. The origin of this receptor is an elderly woman in good health. This chain joins TRBV5-4 and TRBJ1-1, with D hard to call. The CDR3 sequence is CASSSYTMNTEAFF. As DNA, the CDR3 is TGTGCCAGCAGCTCGTATACTATGAACACTGAAGCTTTCTTT.